A selection of T cell receptor beta chains follows, all from one sample in a study of Ad26.COV2.S vaccination and SARS-CoV-2 variants. Sequencing used immunoSEQ multiplex PCR; TCRdb keeps in-frame clones, though not all of them. The sample consists of some 330,000 clones, about 90% of them appearing once. Here the sequenced sample was peripheral blood, taken in a trial of Ad26.COV2.S vaccine versus placebo. Every receptor here comes from a person aged 18 to 65 who received the Ad26.COV2.S COVID-19 vaccine or a placebo. Both conserved end residues are part of each CDR3. The D gene is left open where the match is weak. The listing skips clone size in some rows; elsewhere it reads once, few, many or a size class.

NA,NA,TRBV6-2/TRBV6-3,TRBJ2-1,TGTGCCAGCAGTGTGAGGGGTAGTTCCCCCAATGAGCAGTTCTTC,CASSVRGSSPNEQFF
NA,TRBD1,TRBV28,TRBJ2-2,TGTGCCAGCATAAAACACAGGGGTGATTTTCCCGGGGAGCTGTTTTTT,CASIKHRGDFPGELFF
NA,NA,TRBV29-1,TRBJ1-1,TGCAGCGTTGCAAGTCTGAACACTGAAGCTTTCTTT,CSVASLNTEAFF
NA,NA,TRBV19,TRBJ2-5,TGTGCCAGTAGAACGGGGGCGGGACAGACCCAGTACTTC,CASRTGAGQTQYF
NA,NA,TRBV7-3,TRBJ1-6,TGTGCCAGCAGCCTTACTGACAGTTTTTCACCCCTCCACTTT,CASSLTDSFSPLHF
NA,TRBD1,TRBV6-5,TRBJ1-2,TGTGCCAGCAGGGACAGGGGCGGAGAGTATGGCTACACCTTC,CASRDRGGEYGYTF
few,NA,TRBV28,TRBJ2-7,TGTGCCAGCAGTTCCGAACGGCAGGGTATGGGTTACGAGCAGTACTTC,CASSSERQGMGYEQYF
once,TRBD2,TRBV5-1,TRBJ2-5,TGCGCCAGCAAGAATCGCGGGGAGGGACAAGAGACCCAGTACTTC,CASKNRGEGQETQYF
NA,NA,TRBV11-2,TRBJ1-1,TGTGCCAGCAGGTTAAGCAGGGGCTTGAACACTGAAGCTTTCTTT,CASRLSRGLNTEAFF
NA,NA,TRBV6-6,TRBJ2-6,TGTGCCAGCAGTTACAGTGGACTATCTGGGGCCAACGTCCTGACTTTC,CASSYSGLSGANVLTF